This T cell receptor beta chain was identified during a study of OX40 agonist ivuxolimab in advanced cancers. Study-level points and caveats: At doses 0.1 to 3.0 mg/kg, CD4+ and CD8+ clones expanded.

Sequencing used immunoSEQ multiplex PCR; TCRdb keeps in-frame clones, though not all of them. The sample records roughly 48,000 clones, over 60% being singletons. In regard to this clone: The antigen remains unidentified.

The V end lost 4 bases, the J end lost 7 bases, and 5 bases lay between the germline ends. The CDR3 runs 12 residues. CDR1 is LNHDA and CDR2 is SQIVND in the germline V gene (reference sequence). The source of this sequence is an adult with an advanced solid tumor such as melanoma, head and neck, liver or kidney cancer. The rearrangement links TRBV19 to TRBJ1-6; D ambiguous. The sample in question was CD4+ or CD8+ T cells sorted from blood, obtained in a trial of the OX40 agonist ivuxolimab. CDR3 loop: CASSSGNSPLHF. The CDR3 DNA reads as TGTGCCAGTAGTAGTGGAAATTCACCCCTCCACTTT. Full variable domain (remainder filled in from reference TRBV19 and TRBJ1-6): DGGITQSPKYLFRKEGQNVTLSCEQNLNHDAMYWYRQDPGQGLRLIYYSQIVNDFQKGDIAEGYSVSREKKESFPLTVTSAQKNPTAFYLCASSSGNSPLHFGNGTRLTVT.